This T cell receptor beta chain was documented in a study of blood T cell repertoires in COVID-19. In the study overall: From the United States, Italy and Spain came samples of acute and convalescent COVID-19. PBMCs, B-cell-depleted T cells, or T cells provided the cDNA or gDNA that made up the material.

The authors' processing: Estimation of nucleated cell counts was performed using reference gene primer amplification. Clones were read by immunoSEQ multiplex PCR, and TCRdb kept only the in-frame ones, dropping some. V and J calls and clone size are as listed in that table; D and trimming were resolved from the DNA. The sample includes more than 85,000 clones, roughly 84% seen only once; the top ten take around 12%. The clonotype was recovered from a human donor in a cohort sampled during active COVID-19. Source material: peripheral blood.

The CDR3 region has the DNA TGTGCCAGCAGCTTAGAGGCAGGGGTCCATGGCTACACCTTC. It translates to CASSLEAGVHGYTF. The J gene is TRBJ1-2, the V gene TRBV7-2, with a tentative D call TRBD1 (6 bases). Germline values: CDR1 SGHTA, CDR2 FQGNSA. Trimming shortened V by 1 base and J by 6 bases, and 12 bases separated the two germline ends. The CDR3 contains 14 residues. Full variable domain (outside the CDR3, taken from reference TRBV7-2 and TRBJ1-2): GAGVSQSPSNKVTEKGKDVELRCDPISGHTALYWYRQSLGQGLEFLIYFQGNSAPDKSGLPSDRFSAERTGGSVSTLTIQRTQQEDSAVYLCASSLEAGVHGYTFGSGTRLTVV.